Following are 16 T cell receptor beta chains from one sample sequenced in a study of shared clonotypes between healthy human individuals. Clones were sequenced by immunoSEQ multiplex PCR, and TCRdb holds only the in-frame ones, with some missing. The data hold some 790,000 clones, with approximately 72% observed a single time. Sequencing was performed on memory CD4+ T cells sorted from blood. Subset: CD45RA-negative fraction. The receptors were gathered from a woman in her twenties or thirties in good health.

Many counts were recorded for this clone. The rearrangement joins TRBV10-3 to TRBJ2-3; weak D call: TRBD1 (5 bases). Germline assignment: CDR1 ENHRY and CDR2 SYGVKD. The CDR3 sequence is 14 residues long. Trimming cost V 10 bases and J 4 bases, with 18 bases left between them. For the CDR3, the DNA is TGTGCCACCAGACAGCCCCAAGCAGCAGATACGCAGTATTTT. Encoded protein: CATRQPQAADTQYF.

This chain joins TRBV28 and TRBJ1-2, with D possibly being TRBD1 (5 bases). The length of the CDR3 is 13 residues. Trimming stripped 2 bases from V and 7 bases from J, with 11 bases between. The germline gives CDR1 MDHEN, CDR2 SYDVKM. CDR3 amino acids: CASSLGHGSGYTF. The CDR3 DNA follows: TGTGCCAGCAGTTTAGGACACGGCAGTGGCTACACCTTC.

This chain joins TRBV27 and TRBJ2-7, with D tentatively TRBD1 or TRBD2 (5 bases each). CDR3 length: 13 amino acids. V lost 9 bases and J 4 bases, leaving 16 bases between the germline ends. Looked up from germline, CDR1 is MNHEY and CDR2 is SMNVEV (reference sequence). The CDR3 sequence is CASGGITGYEQYF. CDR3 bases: TGTGCCAGTGGGGGTATAACGGGTTACGAGCAGTACTTC.

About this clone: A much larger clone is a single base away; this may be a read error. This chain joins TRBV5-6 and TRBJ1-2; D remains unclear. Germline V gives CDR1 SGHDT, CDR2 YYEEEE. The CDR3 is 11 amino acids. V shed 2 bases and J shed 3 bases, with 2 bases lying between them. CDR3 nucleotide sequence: TGTGCCAGCAGCTTTGACTATGGCTACACCTTC. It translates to CASSFDYGYTF.

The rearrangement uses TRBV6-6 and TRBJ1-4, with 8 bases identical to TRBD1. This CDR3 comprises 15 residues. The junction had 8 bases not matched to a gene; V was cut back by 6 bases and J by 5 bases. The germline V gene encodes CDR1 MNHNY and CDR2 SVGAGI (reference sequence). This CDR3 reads CASSPDRGENEKLFF. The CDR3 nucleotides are TGTGCCAGCAGCCCCGACAGGGGTGAGAATGAAAAACTGTTTTTT.

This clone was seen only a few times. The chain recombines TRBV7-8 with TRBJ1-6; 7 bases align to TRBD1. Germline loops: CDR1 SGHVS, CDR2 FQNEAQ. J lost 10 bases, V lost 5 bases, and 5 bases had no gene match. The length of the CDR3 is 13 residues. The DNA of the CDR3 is TGTGCCAGCAGCGCCACAGGGGACTCACCCCTCCACTTT. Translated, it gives CASSATGDSPLHF.

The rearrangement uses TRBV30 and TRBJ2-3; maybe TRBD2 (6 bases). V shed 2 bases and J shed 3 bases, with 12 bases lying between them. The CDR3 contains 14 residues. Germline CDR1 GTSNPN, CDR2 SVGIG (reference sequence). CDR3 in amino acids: CAWSHSGLTDTQYF. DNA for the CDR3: TGTGCCTGGAGTCATAGCGGACTAACAGATACGCAGTATTTT.

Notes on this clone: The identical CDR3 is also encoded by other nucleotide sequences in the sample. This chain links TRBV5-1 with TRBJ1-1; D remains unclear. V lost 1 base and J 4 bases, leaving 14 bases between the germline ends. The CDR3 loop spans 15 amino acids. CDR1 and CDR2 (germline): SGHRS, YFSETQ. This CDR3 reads CASSLKGTEGTEAFF. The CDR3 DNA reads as TGCGCCAGCAGCTTGAAAGGAACCGAGGGCACTGAAGCTTTCTTT.

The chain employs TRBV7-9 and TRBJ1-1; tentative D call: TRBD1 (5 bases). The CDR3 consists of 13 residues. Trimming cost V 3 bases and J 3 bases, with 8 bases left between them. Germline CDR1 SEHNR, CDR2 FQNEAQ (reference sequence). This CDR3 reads CASSFDSHTEAFF. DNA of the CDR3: TGTGCCAGCAGCTTTGACAGCCACACTGAAGCTTTCTTT.

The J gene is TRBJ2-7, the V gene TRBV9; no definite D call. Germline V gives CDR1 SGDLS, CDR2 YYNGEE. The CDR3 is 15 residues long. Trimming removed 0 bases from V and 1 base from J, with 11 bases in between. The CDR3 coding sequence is TGTGCCAGCAGCGTAGGAGGAGCCCTATCCTACGAGCAGTACTTC. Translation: CASSVGGALSYEQYF.

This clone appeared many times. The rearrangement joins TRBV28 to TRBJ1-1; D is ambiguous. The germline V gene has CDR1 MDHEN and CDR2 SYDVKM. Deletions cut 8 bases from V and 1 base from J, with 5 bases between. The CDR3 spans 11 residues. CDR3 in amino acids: CASQQNTEAFF. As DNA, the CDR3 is TGTGCCAGCCAACAGAACACTGAAGCTTTCTTT.

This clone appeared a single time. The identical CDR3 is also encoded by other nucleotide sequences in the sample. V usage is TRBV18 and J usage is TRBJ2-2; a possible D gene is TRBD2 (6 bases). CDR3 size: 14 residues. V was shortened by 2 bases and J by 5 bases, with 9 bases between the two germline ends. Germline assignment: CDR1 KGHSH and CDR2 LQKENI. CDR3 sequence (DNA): TGTGCCAGCTCACCATCCGGGGGTACCGGGGAGCTGTTTTTT. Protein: CASSPSGGTGELFF.

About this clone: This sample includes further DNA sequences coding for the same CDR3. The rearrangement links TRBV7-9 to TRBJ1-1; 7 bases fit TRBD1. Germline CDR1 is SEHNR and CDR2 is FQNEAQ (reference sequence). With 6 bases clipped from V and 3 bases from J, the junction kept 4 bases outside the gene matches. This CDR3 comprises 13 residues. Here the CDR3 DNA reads TGTGCCAGCAGTCGACAGGGCTACACTGAAGCTTTCTTT. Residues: CASSRQGYTEAFF.

The CDR3 nucleotides read TGTGCTAGTGGTTCTAGGTTCGACGATGAGCAGTTCTTC. Translated: CASGSRFDDEQFF. The chain is built from TRBV12-5 and TRBJ2-1; no clear D gene. V was trimmed by 4 bases and J by 8 bases, leaving 12 bases between them. Germline V gene data show CDR1 as LGHNT and CDR2 as FRNRAP. The CDR3 runs to 13 residues.

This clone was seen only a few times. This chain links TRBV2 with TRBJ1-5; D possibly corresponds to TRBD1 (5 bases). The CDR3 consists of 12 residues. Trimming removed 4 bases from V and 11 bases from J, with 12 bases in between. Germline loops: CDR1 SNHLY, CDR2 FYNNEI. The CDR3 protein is CASSVRAGAQHF. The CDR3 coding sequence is TGTGCCAGCAGTGTCCGCGCGGGGGCCCAGCATTTT.

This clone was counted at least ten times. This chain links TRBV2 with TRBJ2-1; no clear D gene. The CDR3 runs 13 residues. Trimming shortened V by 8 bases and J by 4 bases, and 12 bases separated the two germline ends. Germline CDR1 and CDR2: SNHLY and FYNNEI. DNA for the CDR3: TGTGCCAGCCAAGTTGGGAATTACAATGAGCAGTTCTTC. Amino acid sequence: CASQVGNYNEQFF.